The present entry profiles one T cell receptor beta chain with its context. This CDR3 is built from 11 residues. Trimming pared 6 bases from V and 2 bases from J, leaving 7 bases between. The germline gives CDR1 SQVTM, CDR2 ANQGSEA. The sample originates from a study of shared clonotypes between healthy human individuals. Generated by immunoSEQ multiplex PCR, the TCRdb table keeps only in-frame clones and is missing some. The sample yields around 550,000 clones, 90% to 96% seen once. This TCR came from a woman in her twenties or thirties in good health. The sample comprised naive CD4+ T cells sorted from blood. The subset is: CD45RA+ positively selected. V usage is TRBV29-1 and J usage is TRBJ1-1; D gene unclear. CDR3 amino acids: CSVRDNTEAFF. CDR3 nucleotides: TGCAGCGTAAGAGATAACACTGAAGCTTTCTTT.